The clone carrying this TCR beta chain was counted many times. Its cognate antigen is unknown. TCR beta CDR3 sequences were amplified from RNA transcripts. HTBI primers were used for first-round RT-PCR of the TCR CDR3. Each CDR3 protein is one row after TCRdb ran MiXCR on the multiplex PCR reads. The sample has hundreds of thousands of distinct CDR3 sequences; about 12% are singletons. In germline, CDR1 is MDHEN, CDR2 SYDVKM. Trimming left V 7 bases short and J 0 bases short, with 14 bases between. The CDR3 is 15 amino acids. These patients, aged 18 to 65, had recently diagnosed hyperthyroidism lasting under 2 months. The study excluded patients with uncontrolled infection, other autoimmune disease, pregnancy or lactation. The data originate from a study of T cells in Graves' hyperthyroidism and ophthalmopathy. General study results and limits: Blood also showed most of the thyroid clonotypes that were expanded above 0.001.

This chain connects TRBV28 to TRBJ2-3, with D tentatively TRBD2 (5 bases). The clonotype originates from a woman in her late teens or twenties with Graves' hyperthyroidism. The sample comprised blood. CDR3 nucleotide sequence: TGTGCCAGCACCCCTAGGGAGACTAGCACAGATACGCAGTATTTT. Translation: CASTPRETSTDTQYF.